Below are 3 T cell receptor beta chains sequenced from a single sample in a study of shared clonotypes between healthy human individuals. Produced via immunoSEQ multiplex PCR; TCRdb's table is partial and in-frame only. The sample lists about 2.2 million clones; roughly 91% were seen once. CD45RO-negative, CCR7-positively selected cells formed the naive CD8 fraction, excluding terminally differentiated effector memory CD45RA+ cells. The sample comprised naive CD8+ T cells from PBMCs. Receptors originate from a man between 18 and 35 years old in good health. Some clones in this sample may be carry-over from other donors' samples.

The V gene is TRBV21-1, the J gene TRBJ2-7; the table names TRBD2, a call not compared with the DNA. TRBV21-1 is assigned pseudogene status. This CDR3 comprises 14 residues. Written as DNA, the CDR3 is TGTGCCAGCAGCTGGGCGGGAAGCCCCTACGAGCAGTACTTC. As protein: CASSWAGSPYEQYF.

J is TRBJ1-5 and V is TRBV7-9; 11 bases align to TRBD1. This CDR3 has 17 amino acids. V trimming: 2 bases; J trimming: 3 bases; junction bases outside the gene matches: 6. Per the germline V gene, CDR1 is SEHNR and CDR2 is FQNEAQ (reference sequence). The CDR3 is CASSLIGQGADNQPQHF. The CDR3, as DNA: TGTGCCAGCAGCTTAATCGGACAGGGGGCCGACAATCAGCCCCAGCATTTT.

The CDR3 DNA is TGTGCTAGTGGTCCCAACATGGGTGAGCAGTTCTTC. The encoded protein is CASGPNMGEQFF. J is TRBJ2-1 and V is TRBV12-5, with D unresolved. V shed 5 bases and J shed 9 bases, with 11 bases lying between them. Looked up from germline, CDR1 is LGHNT and CDR2 is FRNRAP. The CDR3 has 12 residues.